One and the same sample provided the 6 T cell receptor beta chains below, sequenced in a study of T cell changes during pregnancy in multiple sclerosis (dated by TCRdb to the late 2010s). Libraries were made using the immunoSEQ multiplex PCR assay. This is the immuneACCESS table as TCRdb keeps it, with only in-frame sequences that have V and J called. A part of the clones is gone; compared with another copy, unresolved V genes explain less than half, and the rest is unexplained. The sample table holds 55,000 to 85,000 clones, of which 75% to 95% were seen once. Around 1.5% of the sample comes from the top ten. The sequenced sample was peripheral blood, obtained in the third trimester of pregnancy. These receptor sequences come from a female donor with multiple sclerosis, enrolled in a pregnancy study.

The rearrangement links TRBV5-4 to TRBJ2-3; D call uncertain. The germline V gene has CDR1 SGHNT and CDR2 YYREEE (reference sequence). Trimming removed 5 bases at V and 0 bases at J, with 7 bases between. The CDR3 is 13 residues long. The CDR3 region has the DNA TGTGCCAGCAGACGCGGCAGCACAGATACGCAGTATTTT. This encodes CASRRGSTDTQYF.

The V gene is TRBV6-1, the J gene TRBJ1-1; tentative D call: TRBD1 (5 bases). V dropped 3 bases and J dropped 2 bases, with 7 bases sitting between them. Germline CDR1 and CDR2: MNHNS and SASEGT. The CDR3 has 13 amino acids. The CDR3 reads CASSDRENTEAFF. The CDR3 DNA sequence: TGTGCCAGCAGTGACAGGGAAAACACTGAAGCTTTCTTT.

J is TRBJ2-7 and V is TRBV11-2; 13 bases fit TRBD2. CDR3 length: 17 amino acids. CDR1 and CDR2 from the germline V gene are SGHAT and FQNNGV. V lost 0 bases, J lost 2 bases, and 4 bases stayed unmatched. In DNA form, the CDR3 reads TGTGCCAGCAGCTTAGATCGGACTAGCGGGAGCCCCTACGAGCAGTACTTC. Translated: CASSLDRTSGSPYEQYF.

This chain connects TRBV18 to TRBJ2-7; 8 nucleotides match TRBD1. J lost 4 bases, V lost 3 bases, and 17 bases had no gene match. Germline lookup yields CDR1 KGHSH and CDR2 LQKENI. This CDR3 has 18 amino acids. DNA of the CDR3: TGTGCCAGCTCACCGCCGAACGGACAGGGACAAACCGGATACGAGCAGTACTTC. It translates to CASSPPNGQGQTGYEQYF.

The chain is built from TRBV4-2 and TRBJ1-2; maybe TRBD1 (5 bases). The CDR3 length is 16 residues. Germline-derived CDR1 and CDR2 are LGHNA and YNFKEQ. V shed 0 bases and J shed 4 bases, with 15 bases lying between them. The CDR3 protein is CASSQDVTVLIYGYTF. DNA of the CDR3: TGTGCCAGCAGCCAAGACGTGACAGTCCTAATCTATGGCTACACCTTC.

The chain's CDR3 is CASSPDTSSTDTQYF. The CDR3 DNA reads as TGTGCCAGTAGTCCGGACACCTCTAGCACAGATACGCAGTATTTT. V usage is TRBV19 and J usage is TRBJ2-3; weak D call: TRBD1 (5 bases). Trimming took 5 bases from V and 0 from J, leaving 12 bases between them. Germline V gene lookup returns CDR1 LNHDA and CDR2 SQIVND (reference sequence). The CDR3 runs to 15 residues. Filled out from reference TRBV19 and TRBJ2-3, the complete variable domain reads DGGITQSPKYLFRKEGQNVTLSCEQNLNHDAMYWYRQDPGQGLRLIYYSQIVNDFQKGDIAEGYSVSREKKESFPLTVTSAQKNPTAFYLCASSPDTSSTDTQYFGPGTRLTVL.